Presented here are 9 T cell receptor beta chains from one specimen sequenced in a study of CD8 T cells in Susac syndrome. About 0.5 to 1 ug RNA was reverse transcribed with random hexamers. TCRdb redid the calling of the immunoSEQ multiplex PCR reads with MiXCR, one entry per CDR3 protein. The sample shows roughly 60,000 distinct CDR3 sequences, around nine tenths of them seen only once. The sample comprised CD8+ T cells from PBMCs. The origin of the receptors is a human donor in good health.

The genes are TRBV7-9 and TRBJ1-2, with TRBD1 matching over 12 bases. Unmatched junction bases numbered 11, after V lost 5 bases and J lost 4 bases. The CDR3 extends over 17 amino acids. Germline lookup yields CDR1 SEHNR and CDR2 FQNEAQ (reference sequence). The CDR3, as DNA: TGTGCCAGCAGCAATATCCGGGACAGGGGGCTTGCCTATGGCTACACCTTC. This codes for CASSNIRDRGLAYGYTF.

The CDR3 here is CASRSPGIAPLYGYTF. As DNA, the CDR3 is TGTGCCAGCAGGTCTCCAGGGATTGCCCCCCTCTATGGCTACACCTTC. The chain links TRBV28 to TRBJ1-2; a weak D match, TRBD1 (5 bases). This CDR3 has 16 residues. V was shortened by 6 bases and J by 4 bases, with 21 bases between the two germline ends. Per germline, CDR1 MDHEN and CDR2 SYDVKM.

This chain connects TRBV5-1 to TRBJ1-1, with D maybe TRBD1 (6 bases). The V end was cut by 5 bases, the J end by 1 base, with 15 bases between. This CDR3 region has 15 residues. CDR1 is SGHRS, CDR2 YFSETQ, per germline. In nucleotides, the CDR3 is TGCGCCAGCAGGGATCACAGGGTTGCGAACACTGAAGCTTTCTTT. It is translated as CASRDHRVANTEAFF.

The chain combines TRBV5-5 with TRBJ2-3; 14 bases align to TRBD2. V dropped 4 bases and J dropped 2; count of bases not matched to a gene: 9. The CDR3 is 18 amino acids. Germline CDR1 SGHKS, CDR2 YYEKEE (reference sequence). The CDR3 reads CASSQRGLAGATTDTQYF. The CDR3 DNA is TGTGCCAGCAGCCAAAGGGGACTAGCGGGGGCCACCACAGATACGCAGTATTTT. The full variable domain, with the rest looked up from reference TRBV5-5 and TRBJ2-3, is DAGVTQSPTHLIKTRGQQVTLRCSPISGHKSVSWYQQVLGQGPQFIFQYYEKEERGRGNFPDRFSARQFPNYSSELNVNALLLGDSALYLCASSQRGLAGATTDTQYFGPGTRLTVL.

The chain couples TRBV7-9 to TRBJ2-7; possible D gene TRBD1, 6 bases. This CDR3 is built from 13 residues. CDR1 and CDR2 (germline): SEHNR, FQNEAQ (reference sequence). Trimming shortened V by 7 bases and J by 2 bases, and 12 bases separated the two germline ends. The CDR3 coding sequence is TGTGCCAGCACCGCGACAGGCGCCTACGAGCAGTACTTC. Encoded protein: CASTATGAYEQYF.

CDR3 region: CASSPPPGQGENTEAFF. CDR3 bases: TGTGCCAGCAGTCCACCGCCGGGACAGGGGGAGAACACTGAAGCTTTCTTT. This chain uses TRBV25-1 with TRBJ1-1; TRBD1 matches 11 bases. This CDR3 contains 17 residues. Trimming removed 5 bases from V and 1 base from J; junction bases left unmatched: 9. Germline V gene data show CDR1 as MGHDK and CDR2 as SYGVNS.

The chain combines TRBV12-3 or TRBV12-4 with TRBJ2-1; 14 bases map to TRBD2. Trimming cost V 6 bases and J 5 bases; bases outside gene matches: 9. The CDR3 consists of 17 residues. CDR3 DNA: TGTGCCAGCAGCTCTGGGACTAGCGGGGGATTGAACAATGAGCAGTTCTTC. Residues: CASSSGTSGGLNNEQFF.

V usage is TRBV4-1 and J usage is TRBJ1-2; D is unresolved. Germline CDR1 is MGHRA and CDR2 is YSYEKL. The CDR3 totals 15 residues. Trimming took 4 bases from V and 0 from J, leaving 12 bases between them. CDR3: CASSPSGLANYGYTF. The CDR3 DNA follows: TGCGCCAGCAGCCCCTCAGGACTGGCTAACTATGGCTACACCTTC.

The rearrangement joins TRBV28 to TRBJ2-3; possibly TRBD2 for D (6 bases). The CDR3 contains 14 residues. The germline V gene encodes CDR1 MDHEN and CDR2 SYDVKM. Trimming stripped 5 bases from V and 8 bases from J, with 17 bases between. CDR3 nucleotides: TGTGCCAGCAGTGATCGGGGCTCGGAGGGTACGCAGTATTTT. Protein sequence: CASSDRGSEGTQYF.